A single sample gave rise to the 7 T cell receptor beta chains below, sequenced in a study of cytomegalovirus exposure and HLA in healthy donors (dated by TCRdb to about 2017). Library method: the immunoSEQ multiplex PCR assay. For the multiplex PCR, a mixture combining 60 forward primers for TCR Vbeta segments and 13 reverse primers for TCR Jbeta segments was used. The clones in this table, taken by TCRdb from immuneACCESS, are in-frame only. Not every clone is retained; where verified, under half of the shortfall comes from an unresolved V gene, and the cause of the rest is unknown. Present in this sample are around 170,000 clones, roughly 75% of which were seen just once. 1% of the sample belongs to the ten largest clones. Sequenced input: PBMCs. Receptor source: a woman in her 50s in good health and CMV-seropositive.

The CDR3 DNA reads as TGTGCCAGCAGCCGGGACTTCCGGACTAACTATGGCTACACCTTC. Residues: CASSRDFRTNYGYTF. V gene TRBV7-2 combines with J gene TRBJ1-2, with a tentative D call TRBD1 (5 bases). This CDR3 spans 15 amino acids. Between the trimmed V and J ends, which lost 5 bases and 0 bases, there was a span of 13 bases. Germline V CDR1 and CDR2: SGHTA, FQGNSA.

The V gene is TRBV5-8, the J gene TRBJ1-5; 11 positions agree with TRBD1. This CDR3 has 15 residues. V shed 4 bases and J 6 bases; nucleotides not matched to a gene: 6. Germline CDR1 is SGHTS and CDR2 is YDEGEE. CDR3 DNA: TGTGCCAGCAGCCACGGACAGGGGGCTATTCAGCCCCAGCATTTT. Translated: CASSHGQGAIQPQHF.

This clone was found once. The chain is built from TRBV9 and TRBJ2-1, with 8 positions matching TRBD2. V shed 1 base and J 5 bases; nucleotides not matched to a gene: 5. Germline V gene lookup returns CDR1 SGDLS and CDR2 YYNGEE. This CDR3 has 15 residues. CDR3 protein: CASSVLTGGHNEQFF. The CDR3 DNA follows: TGTGCCAGCAGCGTACTGACGGGAGGGCACAATGAGCAGTTCTTC.

Points on this clone: An end of the junction does not agree with germline; a read error may underlie this. Different DNA sequences within this sample yield the same CDR3. This chain joins TRBV7-9 and TRBJ2-3, with TRBD2 matching over 8 bases. In germline, CDR1 is SEHNR, CDR2 FQNEAQ (reference sequence). The CDR3 sequence is 16 residues long. Here the CDR3 reads CAREDISGIDTDTQYF. CDR3 DNA sequence: TGTGCCCGCGAGGACATTAGCGGGATTGACACAGACACGCAGTATTTT.

The rearrangement links TRBV28 to TRBJ1-2; 7 bases match TRBD1. V shed 5 bases, J shed 7 bases, and the junction held 13 bases outside the gene matches. CDR1 is MDHEN and CDR2 is SYDVKM in the germline V gene. The CDR3 contains 15 residues. The CDR3, as DNA: TGTGCCAGCAGTCCGCCCGACAGGGACTCCTTTGGCTACACCTTC. Translated: CASSPPDRDSFGYTF.

The rearrangement links TRBV9 to TRBJ2-1, with D tentatively TRBD2 (6 bases). CDR1 SGDLS and CDR2 YYNGEE come from the germline V gene. The germline V and J ends were trimmed by 0 bases and 1 base, with 11 bases remaining between them. This CDR3 contains 16 residues. The CDR3: CASSVVGRGSYNEQFF. The CDR3, as DNA: TGTGCCAGCAGCGTAGTCGGGAGAGGATCCTACAATGAGCAGTTCTTC.

V is TRBV29-1 and J is TRBJ1-1; 7 bases fit TRBD1. V trimming: 4 bases; J trimming: 5 bases; junction bases outside the gene matches: 7. Germline V gene sequence: CDR1 SQVTM, CDR2 ANQGSEA. The CDR3 runs 13 residues. The CDR3 reads CSVVQGGRTEAFF. DNA for the CDR3: TGCAGCGTTGTCCAGGGGGGCAGGACTGAAGCTTTCTTT.